Presented here are 16 T cell receptor beta chains from one specimen sequenced in a study of control samples from healthy donors and cancer patients. Sequencing was performed with immunoSEQ multiplex PCR; in TCRdb, only in-frame clones are kept and a portion is missing. The sample records around 99,000 clones, 90% being singletons. The specimen was blood. The receptors shown here come from a human donor in good health. The donor label of this sample is uncertain.

The chain is built from TRBV11-3 and TRBJ2-5; the match to TRBD1 covers 8 bases. Germline CDR1 and CDR2: SGHNT and YENEEA. After removal of 0 bases from V and 9 bases from J, the junction contained 6 bases not matched to a gene. The CDR3 spans 14 residues. The DNA for the CDR3 is TGTGCCAGCAGCTTAGAAGGACAGGGTTACGCCCAGTACTTC. Residues: CASSLEGQGYAQYF.

This clone appeared a single time. The rearrangement links TRBV5-6 to TRBJ1-1; possible D gene TRBD1, 5 bases. V lost 4 bases and J lost 6, with 13 bases in between. Germline assignment: CDR1 SGHDT and CDR2 YYEEEE. The CDR3 is 13 amino acids. The chain's CDR3 is CASSAQERAEAFF. CDR3 DNA: TGTGCCAGCAGCGCACAGGAACGGGCTGAAGCTTTCTTT.

This rearrangement joins TRBV5-8 to TRBJ1-6; a weak D match, TRBD1 (5 bases). The CDR3 runs 14 residues. V was cut by 0 bases and J by 5 bases, with 6 bases left in between. Germline values: CDR1 SGHTS, CDR2 YDEGEE. The CDR3: CASSLGQNNSPLHF. CDR3 in DNA: TGTGCCAGCAGCTTGGGACAGAATAATTCACCCCTCCACTTT. The variable domain in full, with the rest retrieved from reference TRBV5-8 and TRBJ1-6, is EAGVTQSPTHLIKTRGQQATLRCSPISGHTSVYWYQQALGLGLQFLLWYDEGEERNRGNFPPRFSGRQFPNYSSELNVNALELEDSALYLCASSLGQNNSPLHFGNGTRLTVT.

The chain uses TRBV29-1 and TRBJ1-2, with a possible D match to TRBD1 (5 bases). Germline CDR1 and CDR2: SQVTM and ANQGSEA. With 2 bases removed from V and 4 bases from J, the gap between germline ends came to 11 bases. This CDR3 contains 13 residues. CDR3: CSVESGGSYGYTF. The CDR3 DNA follows: TGCAGCGTTGAAAGTGGGGGAAGCTATGGCTACACCTTC.

The rearrangement uses TRBV2 and TRBJ2-5, with unresolved D. This CDR3 is 10 amino acids long. The V end was cut by 8 bases, the J end by 4 bases, with 5 bases between. From germline, CDR1 is SNHLY and CDR2 FYNNEI. The DNA of the CDR3 is TGTGCCAGCGGATCAGAGACCCAGTACTTC. This encodes CASGSETQYF.

The DNA for the CDR3 is TGTGCCAGCAGCTTGGTACCAGGGGGTAGTTCACCCCTCCACTTT. This codes for CASSLVPGGSSPLHF. The J gene is TRBJ1-6, the V gene TRBV5-5, with 7 bases aligning to TRBD1. CDR3 length equals 15 residues. Germline V gene sequence: CDR1 SGHKS, CDR2 YYEKEE (reference sequence). J gave up 9 bases and V 0 bases, and 6 bases lay outside the gene matches.

The chain joins TRBV3-1 (or the pseudogene TRBV3-2) to TRBJ1-1; perhaps TRBD1 as D (6 bases). This CDR3 has 13 amino acids. V lost 4 bases and J lost 9, with 15 bases in between. CDR1 and CDR2 (germline): LGHDT, YNNKEL (reference sequence). The CDR3 spells CASSRVGGKKAFF. In nucleotides, the CDR3 is TGTGCCAGCAGCCGAGTAGGGGGGAAAAAAGCTTTCTTT.

The chain joins TRBV19 to TRBJ1-4; TRBD1 might be the D (5 bases). The CDR3 length is 13 residues. The germline V gene has CDR1 LNHDA and CDR2 SQIVND (reference sequence). Deletions cut 6 bases from V and 5 bases from J, with 10 bases between. CDR3 in amino acids: CASRTSGNEKLFF. CDR3 coding DNA: TGTGCCAGTAGAACTTCAGGGAATGAAAAACTGTTTTTT.

This clone turned up a few times. The genes are TRBV6-1 and TRBJ2-3; 9 positions agree with TRBD2. The CDR3 length is 15 residues. The trim removed 3 bases at V and 4 bases at J, leaving 5 bases unmatched. Germline lookup yields CDR1 MNHNS and CDR2 SASEGT. This CDR3 is CASSDLAGGPDTQYF. The DNA of the CDR3 is TGTGCCAGCAGTGATTTGGCGGGGGGGCCAGATACGCAGTATTTT.

The chain joins TRBV12-3 or TRBV12-4 to TRBJ1-2, with 8 bases aligning to TRBD1. The CDR3 consists of 12 residues. V gave up 5 bases and J gave up 8 bases; unmatched junction bases: 4. For the CDR3, the DNA is TGTGCCAGCAGTACAGGGGGGCGAGGCTACACCTTC. Translating it yields CASSTGGRGYTF.

The V gene is TRBV2, the J gene TRBJ2-3, with a possible D match to TRBD1 (6 bases). With 2 bases removed from V and 3 bases from J, the gap between germline ends came to 12 bases. This CDR3 spans 15 amino acids. CDR1 SNHLY and CDR2 FYNNEI come from the germline V gene. The CDR3: CASSELGQGTDTQYF. In DNA form, the CDR3 reads TGTGCCAGCAGTGAACTAGGGCAGGGGACAGATACGCAGTATTTT. Together with reference TRBV2 and TRBJ2-3, the CDR3 gives the full variable domain: EPEVTQTPSHQVTQMGQEVILRCVPISNHLYFYWYRQILGQKVEFLVSFYNNEISEKSEIFDDQFSVERPDGSNFTLKIRSTKLEDSAMYFCASSELGQGTDTQYFGPGTRLTVL.

This clone was recorded only once. The chain employs TRBV7-2 and TRBJ2-1, with TRBD2 matching over 8 bases. The CDR3 sequence is 13 residues long. From germline, CDR1 is SGHTA and CDR2 FQGNSA. With 3 bases clipped from V and 9 bases from J, the junction kept 4 bases outside the gene matches. The CDR3 nucleotides are TGTGCCAGCAGCTTCGGACTAGCAGGTGAGCAGTTCTTC. Translation gives CASSFGLAGEQFF.

The chain carries TRBV6-1 and TRBJ1-2; weak D call: TRBD1 (6 bases). The ends were cut back, 1 base at V and 3 bases at J, with 12 bases in the middle. The CDR3 loop spans 15 amino acids. Germline V gives CDR1 MNHNS, CDR2 SASEGT. The CDR3 sequence: CASSEGQAVHYGYTF. CDR3 coding DNA: TGTGCCAGCAGTGAAGGACAGGCGGTTCACTATGGCTACACCTTC.

The rearrangement uses TRBV14 and TRBJ1-1; D may be TRBD1 (6 bases). CDR1 and CDR2 from the germline V gene are SGHDN and FVKESK. There are 13 residues in the CDR3. V shed 3 bases and J shed 6 bases, with 11 bases lying between them. The CDR3 region has the DNA TGTGCCAGCAGCCACGGAAGGGGGGCTGAAGCTTTCTTT. This encodes CASSHGRGAEAFF.

The chain uses TRBV18 and TRBJ2-7, with 7 bases aligning to TRBD1. This CDR3 is 14 amino acids long. J was trimmed by 2 bases and V by 3 bases; bases with no gene match: 4. Looked up from germline, CDR1 is KGHSH and CDR2 is LQKENI. Written as DNA, the CDR3 is TGTGCCAGCTCACCCGGGACAGCAACCTACGAGCAGTACTTC. This codes for CASSPGTATYEQYF.

This clone was counted between two and nine times. This chain links TRBV27 with TRBJ2-1; the D is unclear. CDR1 and CDR2 from the germline V gene are MNHEY and SMNVEV (reference sequence). This CDR3 contains 16 residues. Between the trimmed V and J ends, which lost 3 bases and 0 bases, there was a span of 12 bases. CDR3 sequence reads: CASSFRARSSYNEQFF. CDR3 nucleotides: TGTGCCAGCAGTTTTCGGGCACGTAGCTCCTACAATGAGCAGTTCTTC.